This entry lists 14 T cell receptor beta chains sequenced from one sample in a study of blood T cell repertoires in COVID-19. Here immunoSEQ multiplex PCR was the method, and the copy in TCRdb shows in-frame clones only, minus some. Counted here are some 66,000 clones, 60% to 85% occurring once; the ten biggest clones make up 40% to 60%. Source material: peripheral blood. These receptors were taken from an elderly woman with acute or convalescent COVID-19.

This clone was counted once. The J gene is TRBJ2-1, the V gene TRBV7-2, with TRBD1 as a possible D gene (6 bases). The CDR3 has 15 amino acids. The V end lost 2 bases, the J end lost 4 bases, and 12 bases lay between the germline ends. Germline-derived CDR1 and CDR2 are SGHTA and FQGNSA. Written as DNA, the CDR3 is TGTGCCAGCAGCTTAATGCTCGGGACATACAATGAGCAGTTCTTC. Its protein product is CASSLMLGTYNEQFF.

The chain employs TRBV18 and TRBJ2-3; no clear D gene. Germline V gene lookup returns CDR1 KGHSH and CDR2 LQKENI. Trimming pared 3 bases from V and 6 bases from J, leaving 13 bases between. The CDR3 is 14 residues long. The CDR3 protein is CASSPSVRADTQYF. CDR3 coding DNA: TGTGCCAGCTCACCTTCGGTCCGTGCGGATACGCAGTATTTT. Full variable domain (missing parts from reference TRBV18 and TRBJ2-3): NAGVMQNPRHLVRRRGQEARLRCSPMKGHSHVYWYRQLPEEGLKFMVYLQKENIIDESGMPKERFSAEFPKEGPSILRIQQVVRGDSAAYFCASSPSVRADTQYFGPGTRLTVL.

V usage is TRBV19 and J usage is TRBJ2-3, with 8 bases that match TRBD1. V was pared by 4 bases and J by 2 bases, with 5 bases of the junction left unmatched. Germline assignment: CDR1 LNHDA and CDR2 SQIVND (reference sequence). This CDR3 region has 15 residues. The CDR3 bases are TGTGCCAGTAGTAATGGACAGGGTATCACAGATACGCAGTATTTT. It encodes CASSNGQGITDTQYF.

This clone came up once. The V call is TRBV4-3, the J call TRBJ1-6; TRBD1 is a possible D gene (5 bases). The CDR3 consists of 16 residues. Germline loops: CDR1 LGHNA, CDR2 YSLEER. The V end lost 0 bases, the J end lost 7 bases, and 13 bases lay between the germline ends. CDR3 DNA sequence: TGCGCCAGCAGCCAAGATTGGCAGGGAAGGAATTCACCCCTCCACTTT. It specifies CASSQDWQGRNSPLHF.

The V and J genes are TRBV7-2 and TRBJ1-2; D unresolved. Trimming stripped 5 bases from V and 2 bases from J, with 18 bases between. The CDR3 sequence is 16 residues long. Germline V gene sequence: CDR1 SGHTA, CDR2 FQGNSA. This chain's CDR3 is CASSRSTRHSNYGYTF. The CDR3 bases are TGTGCCAGCAGCCGGAGTACCCGCCACTCCAACTATGGCTACACCTTC.

The chain has TRBV7-3 and TRBJ2-5; no firm D call. From germline, CDR1 is SGHTA and CDR2 FQGTGA. V was trimmed by 1 base and J by 5 bases, leaving 11 bases between them. This CDR3 spans 14 amino acids. The CDR3 DNA reads as TGTGCCAGCAGCTTAAGCTCTACCGCGGAGACCCAGTACTTC. Its protein product is CASSLSSTAETQYF.

The chain links TRBV12-5 to TRBJ2-7; 10 bases map to TRBD1. The CDR3 sequence is 21 residues long. Unmatched junction bases numbered 21, after V lost 0 bases and J lost 4 bases. Germline V lookup: CDR1 LGHNT, CDR2 FRNRAP. This CDR3 reads CASGLVLSGTGVGHTIYEQYF. CDR3 nucleotides: TGTGCTAGTGGTTTGGTACTCTCCGGGACAGGGGTGGGTCATACGATATACGAGCAGTACTTC.

About this clone: The sample has other DNA sequences that encode this CDR3 too. The chain carries TRBV9 and TRBJ1-3; D is unclear. CDR3 length equals 13 residues. V was pared by 3 bases and J by 0 bases, with 4 bases between. From germline, CDR1 is SGDLS and CDR2 YYNGEE. The CDR3 loop is CASSASSGNTIYF. CDR3 DNA: TGTGCCAGCAGCGCCAGCTCTGGAAACACCATATATTTT.

The rearrangement uses TRBV2 and TRBJ1-2; D is unresolved. The CDR3 consists of 14 residues. Germline CDR1 and CDR2: SNHLY and FYNNEI. The ends were cut back, 4 bases at V and 7 bases at J, with 16 bases in the middle. CDR3 sequence reads: CASSGSRGKAGYTF. Written as DNA, the CDR3 is TGTGCCAGCAGTGGGTCGCGCGGTAAAGCTGGCTACACCTTC.

In its sample, this clone was seen once. The chain has TRBV7-9 and TRBJ2-1; TRBD2 matches at 9 bases. The CDR3 consists of 15 residues. In germline, CDR1 is SEHNR, CDR2 FQNEAQ (reference sequence). V dropped 2 bases and J dropped 7; count of bases not matched to a gene: 6. The CDR3 nucleotides read TGTGCCAGCAGCTTACAAGCGGGAGGCCATAATGAGCAGTTCTTC. It specifies CASSLQAGGHNEQFF.

The rearrangement links TRBV3-1 (or the pseudogene TRBV3-2) to TRBJ1-6, with TRBD1 as a possible D gene (6 bases). Germline V lookup: CDR1 LGHDT, CDR2 YNNKEL (reference sequence). The V gene lost 3 bases and the J gene lost 9 bases, with 15 bases spanning the gap. CDR3 length: 15 residues. The CDR3 reads CASSHPAGAGSPLHF. The CDR3, as DNA: TGTGCCAGCAGCCATCCGGCAGGGGCAGGTTCACCCCTCCACTTT.

V gene TRBV30 combines with J gene TRBJ1-5, with 12 bases lining up with TRBD1. Germline-derived CDR1 and CDR2 are GTSNPN and SVGIG (reference sequence). This CDR3 spans 17 amino acids. V shed 1 base and J 1 base; nucleotides not matched to a gene: 5. CDR3 nucleotide sequence: TGTGCCTGGAGTGCCGGGACAGGGGGCCGGAGCAATCAGCCCCAGCATTTT. The encoded protein is CAWSAGTGGRSNQPQHF.

This clone was seen a single time. The chain recombines TRBV11-2 with TRBJ2-4; 7 bases are shared with TRBD2. CDR1 and CDR2 from the germline V gene are SGHAT and FQNNGV. V gave up 5 bases and J gave up 7 bases; unmatched junction bases: 17. The CDR3 length is 17 residues. The CDR3 DNA is TGTGCCAGCAGCCCCTTTGCCGGGGGGTCGGGGAGGAACATTCAGTACTTC. Protein sequence: CASSPFAGGSGRNIQYF.

This clone was observed a single time. The chain has TRBV7-8 and TRBJ2-2, with TRBD1 matching over 9 bases. V lost 1 base, J lost 7 bases, and 7 bases stayed unmatched. Germline-derived CDR1 and CDR2 are SGHVS and FQNEAQ. The CDR3 contains 16 residues. The CDR3 DNA is TGTGCCAGCAGCTTAGAAGGACAGGGGTATAGCGGGGAGCTGTTTTTT. This gives the protein CASSLEGQGYSGELFF.